The table lists the clone carrying this TCR beta chain with many counts. Its antigen is undetermined. This entry is derived from a study of T cells in Graves' hyperthyroidism and ophthalmopathy. Study-level findings and limits: Blood samples included most of the expanded thyroid clonotypes exceeding 0.001.

TCR beta CDR3 regions were amplified from RNA. HTBI primers were used for first-round RT-PCR of the TCR CDR3. Using its own MiXCR run on the multiplex PCR reads, TCRdb lists one record per CDR3 protein. The sample consists of roughly 720,000 distinct CDR3 sequences, roughly 17% of them appearing once. Hyperthyroidism of Graves' type that showed no ophthalmopathy progression within 18 months was stable. With V trimmed by 6 bases and J by 0 bases, 10 bases remained unmatched. The germline V gene encodes CDR1 MNHEY and CDR2 SMNVEV (reference sequence). The CDR3 loop spans 16 amino acids. This receptor was identified in a man aged 50-59 years with Graves' hyperthyroidism. This chain joins TRBV27 and TRBJ2-7, with 8 bases matching TRBD1. Material: blood. CDR3 protein: CASRPSRDRHSYEQYF. The CDR3, as DNA: TGTGCCAGCAGACCGAGCCGGGACAGGCACTCCTACGAGCAGTACTTC.